This T cell receptor (beta chain) comes out of a study of Tregs in tolerant kidney transplant recipients. Per the germline V gene, CDR1 is SEHNR and CDR2 is FQNEAQ (reference sequence). The V and J ends lost 8 bases and 3 bases, in that order; junction bases with no gene match: 7. CDR3 length: 13 residues. Assay: immunoSEQ multiplex PCR; the TCRdb copy retains only in-frame clones and omits some. The table has 74,000 or so clones, 90% to 95% seen once. Mixed chimerism was transient after nonmyeloablative marrow transplants from related graft donors. The chain couples TRBV7-9 to TRBJ2-7; 7 bases agree with TRBD1. The sample was CD4+ T cells from blood (PBMCs), taken 24 months after the transplant. The clonotype originates from a human patient who received a combined kidney and bone marrow transplant. Some T cells may trace back to the graft donor. The CDR3 is CASGTDYSYEQYF. CDR3 coding DNA: TGTGCCAGCGGGACAGACTACAGCTACGAGCAGTACTTC.